Listed below are T cell receptor beta chains from one sample, sequenced in a study of T cell responses to AZD1222 COVID-19 vaccine. Only in-frame clones appear in the TCRdb table, and some are missing; sequencing was by immunoSEQ multiplex PCR. The sample has some 140,000 clones; roughly 90% are singletons. Source: peripheral blood, taken on day 0 of AZD1222 vaccination. The receptor source for this set is an adult in good health. Each CDR3 is given with its conserved first and last residue. The D gene is left open where the match is weak. Clone size, where shown, is once, few, many, or a class for clones that have expanded.

>-|TRBJ2-1|-|TRBV28
TGTGCCAGCAGGACGAGCTCCTACAATGAGCAGTTCTTC
CASRTSSYNEQFF
>-|TRBJ1-2|-|TRBV18
TGTGCCAGCTCACCAAAAACAGCAACTCAAAACTATGGCTACACCTTC
CASSPKTATQNYGYTF
>-|TRBJ2-2|-|TRBV10-3
TGTGCCATCAGTGAGGATCGTAGCGGGGAGCTGTTTTTT
CAISEDRSGELFF
>-|TRBJ2-1|TRBD2|TRBV6-5
TGTGCCAGCGGACTAGCGGGAAATTTTGAGCAGTTCTTC
CASGLAGNFEQFF
>-|TRBJ1-6|-|TRBV7-3
TGTGCCAGCAGCTTAGGACTCTTGGGGTCACCCCTCCACTTT
CASSLGLLGSPLHF
>-|TRBJ2-7|-|TRBV9
TGTGCCAGCAGCCCCCGGGTGAGCGAAGCCTACGAGCAGTACTTC
CASSPRVSEAYEQYF
>-|TRBJ1-4|-|TRBV6-6
TGTGCCAGCAGGCCTAGGGGTGCGGGTAATGAAAAACTGTTTTTT
CASRPRGAGNEKLFF
>-|TRBJ2-3|-|TRBV3-1/TRBV3-2
TGTGCCAGCAGCACTTTTGGGACGCAGTATTTT
CASSTFGTQYF
>-|TRBJ1-2|TRBD1|TRBV20-1
TGCAGTGCTAGTAGACAGGGGCATGGCTACACCTTC
CSASRQGHGYTF
>-|TRBJ1-1|-|TRBV14
TGTGCCAGCAGCCCATTTTCGGGGAGAGGGAACACTGAAGCTTTCTTT
CASSPFSGRGNTEAFF
>-|TRBJ1-2|TRBD1|TRBV29-1
TGCAGCGATACCGGGACAGGGGGTTCCGTGAACTATGGCTACACCTTC
CSDTGTGGSVNYGYTF
>-|TRBJ1-1|-|TRBV6-1
TGTGCCAGCAGTGAAGGAAAAGAAGCTTTCTTT
CASSEGKEAFF
>-|TRBJ2-2|TRBD2|TRBV11-3
TGTGCCAGCAGCTTAGATCCTAGCGGGGCAATTTATTTCACCGGGGAGCTGTTTTTT
CASSLDPSGAIYFTGELFF
>-|TRBJ1-5|-|TRBV28
TGTGCCAGCAGTTTTAAGGGTTACGGTCAGCCCCAGCATTTT
CASSFKGYGQPQHF
>-|TRBJ2-7|TRBD2|TRBV7-2
TGTGCCAGCAGCTTAATGGCTAGCGGCTCCTACGAGCAGTACTTC
CASSLMASGSYEQYF
>-|TRBJ1-2|TRBD1|TRBV5-4
TGTGCCAGCAGCCGGCAGGGGACAGATGGCTACACCTTC
CASSRQGTDGYTF
>-|TRBJ2-7|-|TRBV7-3
TGTGCCAGCAGCTCCCACTACTTC
CASSSHYF
>-|TRBJ2-1|-|TRBV12-5
TGTGCTAGTGGCCTCCCTCCCCCGGCAGGGATTACACCAGAATCCTACAATGAGCAGTTCTTC
CASGLPPPAGITPESYNEQFF
>once|TRBJ1-2|TRBD1|TRBV6-5
TGTGCCAACCCGCTGGGTAGGGGGCAGGCTTATGGCTACACCTTC
CANPLGRGQAYGYTF
>-|TRBJ2-5|TRBD1|TRBV5-6
TGTGCCAGCAACACCCTAGGGACAGGGCAAGAGACCCAGTACTTC
CASNTLGTGQETQYF
>-|TRBJ1-5|-|TRBV14
TGTGCCAGCAGCCCCGCCGGTGGAGCCCAGCATTTT
CASSPAGGAQHF
>-|TRBJ2-7|-|TRBV6-5
TGTGCCAGCAGCCTCCATCAGGGGAGCTACGAGCAGTACTTC
CASSLHQGSYEQYF
>-|TRBJ1-5|TRBD1|TRBV29-1
TGCAGCGTTGTGTTGGCAGGGGGAGGCAATCAGCCCCAGCATTTT
CSVVLAGGGNQPQHF
>-|TRBJ1-3|-|TRBV21-1
TGTGCCAGCAGCCCCGGGTGGGGACAACCAAATAGGAACACCATATATTTT
CASSPGWGQPNRNTIYF
>-|TRBJ2-7|-|TRBV7-9
TGTGCCAGCAGCAAAAGACGTTACGAGCAGTACTTC
CASSKRRYEQYF
>-|TRBJ2-3|-|TRBV7-3
TGTGCCAGCAGCAACGGGGGGCTAGGATCAGATACGCAGTATTTT
CASSNGGLGSDTQYF
>-|TRBJ2-7|-|TRBV14
TGTGCCAGCAGTCATGGGGGCTACGAGCAGTACTTC
CASSHGGYEQYF
>-|TRBJ1-2|-|TRBV7-9
TGTGCCAGCAGCTCCCGGCTCCACCCCCCTGGATATGGCTACACCTTC
CASSSRLHPPGYGYTF
>-|TRBJ2-1|-|TRBV24-1
TGTGCCACCAGTGATTTACACCACAGGGGACTCGATTACAATGAGCAGTTCTTC
CATSDLHHRGLDYNEQFF
>-|TRBJ2-1|-|TRBV28
TGTGCCAGCAGTCAAGGCAATGAGCAGTTCTTC
CASSQGNEQFF
>-|TRBJ2-7|TRBD2|TRBV12-5
TGTGCTAGTGGTCCCGGTAGCGGGGCTTACGAGCAGTACTTC
CASGPGSGAYEQYF
>-|TRBJ2-7|-|TRBV19
TGTGCCAGTAGTAGCAGCACCTACGAGCAGTACTTC
CASSSSTYEQYF
>-|TRBJ1-5|TRBD1|TRBV16
TGTGCCAGCAGCCACAGGGGGGGTCAGCCCCAGCATTTT
CASSHRGGQPQHF
>-|TRBJ1-5|-|TRBV27
TGTGCCAGCATTCCCTTACCCCAGCATTTT
CASIPLPQHF
>-|TRBJ1-5|-|TRBV6-1
TGTGCCAGCAGTGAAGCGGAGGGGGGGGGCAATCAGCCCCAGCATTTT
CASSEAEGGGNQPQHF
>-|TRBJ1-5|-|TRBV19
TGTGCCAGTACGGAGGCGCGTCAGCCCCAGCATTTT
CASTEARQPQHF
>-|TRBJ1-1|-|TRBV15
TGTGCCACCAGCAGAGAATTGTGGGGGGCCACTGAAGCTTTCTTT
CATSRELWGATEAFF
>-|TRBJ2-7|TRBD2|TRBV28
TGTGCCAGCAGTCCACCGGGACTAGCGGGGGGGAACTCCTACGAGCAGTACTTC
CASSPPGLAGGNSYEQYF
>-|TRBJ2-7|TRBD1|TRBV5-8
TGTGCCAGCAGCCCGGGACAGGAGTACGACGAGCAGTACTTC
CASSPGQEYDEQYF
>-|TRBJ1-2|TRBD1|TRBV11-3
TGTGCCAGCAGCCCCAGGGGGCATGGTGGCTACACCTTC
CASSPRGHGGYTF
>-|TRBJ2-5|-|TRBV13
TGTGCCAGCAGCCCTCGTCTCGGAGAGACCCAGTACTTC
CASSPRLGETQYF
>-|TRBJ2-3|-|TRBV5-1
TGCGCCAGCAGCTTGGTTGCAGCTAGCACAGATACGCAGTATTTT
CASSLVAASTDTQYF
>few|TRBJ1-1|TRBD1|TRBV11-1
TGTGCCAGCAGCTCGGGGATGGGACAGGGGAGAACTGAAGCTTTCTTT
CASSSGMGQGRTEAFF
>-|TRBJ1-3|-|TRBV10-3
TGTGCCATCAGTGGTCAGATCTCTGGAAACACCATATATTTT
CAISGQISGNTIYF
>-|TRBJ2-5|-|TRBV9
TGTGCCAGCAGCGTAGCGGGAGATTTTGAGACCCAGTACTTC
CASSVAGDFETQYF
>-|TRBJ1-2|TRBD1|TRBV19
TGTGCCAGCAATAACAGGGGGGACTATGGCTACACCTTC
CASNNRGDYGYTF
>-|TRBJ2-5|-|TRBV9
TGTGCCAGCAGCGTAGCTAGCCTGGCCACCCCAGGCGGCCAGTACTTC
CASSVASLATPGGQYF
>-|TRBJ1-1|TRBD1|TRBV2
TGTGCCAGTACCGGGACAGGGCAGATTGAAGCTTTCTTT
CASTGTGQIEAFF
>-|TRBJ1-1|TRBD1|TRBV12-3/TRBV12-4
TGTGCCAGCAGTCTCTTGACAGGGAGGTCTTTCTTT
CASSLLTGRSFF
>-|TRBJ1-6|-|TRBV4-3
TGCGCCAGCAGCCAAGAAAAGGAAATCTATAATTCACCCCTCCACTTT
CASSQEKEIYNSPLHF
>-|TRBJ1-3|TRBD1|TRBV10-3
TGTGCCATCAAGAGGGGGCTACAGGGGTCTATCTCCGGAAACACCATATATTTT
CAIKRGLQGSISGNTIYF
>-|TRBJ2-5|TRBD1|TRBV7-9
TGTGCCAGCAGCCAGACAGGGTCGTACCAAGAGACCCAGTACTTC
CASSQTGSYQETQYF
>-|TRBJ2-2|-|TRBV10-1
TGCGCCAGCAGTGAGGGACCAACTGGGGGCACCGGGGAGCTGTTTTTT
CASSEGPTGGTGELFF
>-|TRBJ2-6|-|TRBV6-2/TRBV6-3
TGTGCCAGTAGCGGCCTAGGCGGGGCCAACGTCCTGACTTTC
CASSGLGGANVLTF
>-|TRBJ2-7|TRBD1|TRBV19
TGTGCCAGTAGTAGTCCGGGACAGGTGGGCTACGAGCAGTACTTC
CASSSPGQVGYEQYF
>-|TRBJ2-4|TRBD1|TRBV10-1
TGCGCCAGCAGTAGGACAGGGAATGAAAACATTCAGTACTTC
CASSRTGNENIQYF
>once|TRBJ1-2|-|TRBV11-2
TGTGCCAGCAGCTTAGCCTATGGCTACACCTTC
CASSLAYGYTF
>-|TRBJ1-1|-|TRBV5-1
TGCGCCAGCAGCTTGGATGCAGCTAACACTGAAGCTTTCTTT
CASSLDAANTEAFF